This T cell receptor beta chain was identified in a study of CD8+CD57+ T cells in acquired aplastic anemia. Study-wide results and caveats: CD8+ Simpson's diversity in patients was not significantly different from that in controls.

Germline CDR1 reads SQVTM; CDR2 reads ANQGSEA. Both ends counted, the CDR3 spans 13 residues. Comment on this clonotype: Its target is unknown. It is likely a read error, because the conserved phenylalanine at the end of the CDR3 is missing. No DNA is shown, since the ends of the CDR3 on it are uncertain; the CDR3 is the one TCRdb lists.

Using genomic DNA as the template, TCR beta VDJ and CDR3 profiling was carried out. One entry per CDR3 protein results from TCRdb running MiXCR on the reads. The sample has 350,000 to 450,000 distinct CDR3 sequences; just under 70% are singletons. The chain recombines TRBV29-1 with TRBJ1-3; the tabulated D call, TRBD1, remains unverified against the DNA. Sequencing used sorted CD4+, CD8+, or CD8+CD57+ T cells (not recorded which) from PBMCs. The receptor was derived from a human donor in good health, serving as a control. CDR3 amino acids: CSVVRGEENTIFC.